This TCR beta chain was sequenced during a study of beta chain features in type 1 diabetes. Study-level points and caveats: For Type 1 diabetes patients, all four CD4+ subsets carried TCRB CDR3s that were moderately but significantly shorter. The naive, central memory and Treg TCRB repertoires looked more alike in patients than they did in healthy donors.

cDNA synthesis used the whole RNA isolate, giving expressed TCRB sequences. Assay used: immunoSEQ multiplex PCR; TCRdb lists only in-frame clones, some missing. There are 130,000 or so clones in the sample; 7.5% to 9.5% occur only once, and 0.7% to 0.85% lies in the top ten. V was pared by 8 bases and J by 0 bases, with 8 bases between. The CDR3 spans 13 residues. Germline V gene lookup returns CDR1 LNHNV and CDR2 YYDKDF (reference sequence). In its sample, this clone was seen a few times. Its matching antigen is unknown. One heparinised draw of blood, averaging about 116 mL, came from each donor. The source is a man aged 25-45 years with type 1 diabetes. The sample consisted of central memory CD4+ T cells from blood. The rearrangement uses TRBV15 and TRBJ2-1; D gene ambiguous. DNA for the CDR3: TGTGCCACCCGACTCCCCTCCTACAATGAGCAGTTCTTC. This gives the protein CATRLPSYNEQFF.